This T cell receptor beta chain came from a study of CD8 T cells in Susac syndrome. General study findings and limits: The number of individuals included in the study's TCR sequencing and HLA analysis was acknowledged as relatively small.

Germline CDR1 and CDR2: DFQATT and SNEGSKA (reference sequence). V gave up 8 bases and J gave up 5 bases; unmatched junction bases: 7. The CDR3 spans 14 residues. Reverse transcription of about 0.5 to 1 ug RNA used random hexamers. An immunoSEQ multiplex PCR generated amplified TCR beta CDR3 products spanning 54 Vbeta and 13 Jbeta. TCRdb passed the immunoSEQ multiplex PCR reads through MiXCR, listing each CDR3 protein once. The profile shows about 130,000 distinct CDR3 sequences, more than 90% of them singletons. As for this clonotype: Its antigen is unidentified.

The CD8+ and CD4+ T cells were isolated magnetically using a negative isolation approach, whereas the TEMRA cells were enriched by FACS. V usage is TRBV20-1 and J usage is TRBJ2-1, with 12 bases lining up with TRBD2. The sequence was collected from a human donor in good health. The specimen sequenced was CD4+ T cells from PBMCs. The CDR3 bases are TGCAGTTTGACTAGCGGGAGTAGGAACAATGAGCAGTTCTTC. Protein sequence: CSLTSGSRNNEQFF.